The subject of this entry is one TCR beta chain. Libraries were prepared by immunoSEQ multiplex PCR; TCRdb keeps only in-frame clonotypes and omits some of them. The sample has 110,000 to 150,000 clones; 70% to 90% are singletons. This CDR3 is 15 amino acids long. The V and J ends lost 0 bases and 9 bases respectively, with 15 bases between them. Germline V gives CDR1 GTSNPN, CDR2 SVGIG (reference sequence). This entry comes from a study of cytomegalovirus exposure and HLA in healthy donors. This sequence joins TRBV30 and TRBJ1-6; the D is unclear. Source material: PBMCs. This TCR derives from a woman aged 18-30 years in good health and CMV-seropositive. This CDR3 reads CAWSVLTIFGSPLHF. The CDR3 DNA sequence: TGTGCCTGGAGTGTACTAACCATTTTCGGTTCACCCCTCCACTTT.